Included here is one T cell receptor beta chain sequence, with context. The data were taken from a study of shared clonotypes between healthy human individuals. Study context: The donors, a couple of women and a few men, were aged 18 to 49.

The repertoire was sequenced with immunoSEQ multiplex PCR; TCRdb's copy has only in-frame clones and lacks some. This table has some 1.5 million clones, roughly 98% appearing once. The CDR3 extends over 18 amino acids. After removal of 0 bases from V and 0 bases from J, the junction contained 6 bases not matched to a gene. Germline values: CDR1 SGHDN, CDR2 FVKESK. CD4+ cells yielded CD45RA+ naive and CD45RA-negative memory subsets. Sequenced sample: naive CD4+ T cells sorted from blood. The subset is: CD45RA+ positively selected. The chain employs TRBV14 and TRBJ2-7; TRBD2 matches 12 bases. This TCR was sampled from a man in his thirties or forties in good health. The CDR3 region is CASSQDTGLAGLSYEQYF. CDR3 DNA sequence: TGTGCCAGCAGCCAAGATACCGGACTAGCGGGGCTCTCCTACGAGCAGTACTTC.